The present T cell receptor (beta chain) was sequenced within a study of identical twins. General observations from the study: The study reached conclusions through statistical analysis that was cross-sectional, not following the same donors. Diverse VJ usage suggested most zero-insertion clonotypes were not invariant T cells.

Template switching supplied a universal primer site; unique molecular identifiers were carried on the cDNA. TCRdb reprocessed the 5' RACE reads with MiXCR, giving one entry per CDR3 protein. Of around 530,000 distinct CDR3 sequences listed, around 15% are singletons. Every sampled donor was Caucasian and healthy. V was clipped by 2 bases and J by 9 bases; unmatched bases: 4. The CDR3 runs 13 residues. This clonotype has more than one count but fewer than ten. Its antigen remains unidentified. These data were also filed under a second study, of yellow fever vaccine responses in identical twins.

The sample was CD4+ T cells sorted from blood. The clonotype comes from a woman aged 18-29 years in good health. V and J are TRBV12-3 or TRBV12-4 and TRBJ2-1; 7 bases map to TRBD2. The CDR3 spells CASSLRLAVEQFF. CDR3 in DNA: TGTGCCAGCAGTTTAAGGCTAGCGGTTGAGCAGTTCTTC.